Shown below are 22 T cell receptor beta chains from a single sample sequenced in a study of blood T cells in healthy people across ages. It was with a sample-barcoded 5' primer and a J-beta primer mix that a second PCR of roughly 6 to 12 cycles was run. Each CDR3 protein is one row after TCRdb ran MiXCR on the 5' RACE reads. The sample contains fewer than 650,000 distinct CDR3 sequences, over 25% of which appear only once. The data also belong to a second study, concerning T cells of mothers and their children.

The sequencing input was blood. These receptors originate from a boy younger than 10 in good health.

This chain connects TRBV6-1 to TRBJ2-7; no firm D call. The CDR3 runs 12 residues. V lost 11 bases, J lost 0 bases, and 11 bases lay in between. Looked up from germline, CDR1 is MNHNS and CDR2 is SASEGT. This CDR3 is CALRPLSYEQYF. Here the CDR3 DNA reads TGTGCCCTGCGGCCCCTCTCCTACGAGCAGTACTTC.

This clonotype occurred a few times. This rearrangement joins TRBV11-2 to TRBJ2-2; TRBD2 matches 8 bases. The CDR3 is 15 residues long. Trimming removed 1 base from V and 3 bases from J; junction bases left unmatched: 1. Germline CDR1 reads SGHAT; CDR2 reads FQNNGV. CDR3 loop: CASSLVAGYTGELFF. CDR3 in DNA: TGTGCCAGCAGCTTAGTAGCGGGATACACCGGGGAGCTGTTTTTT.

This clonotype came up a few times. The rearrangement joins TRBV29-1 to TRBJ2-7; D gene uncertain. Per germline, CDR1 SQVTM and CDR2 ANQGSEA. V lost 5 bases, J lost 5 bases, and 19 bases lay in between. The CDR3 contains 14 residues. The CDR3 nucleotides are TGCAGCGTTAGATTCCAAAGAGCTACTAACGAGCAGTACTTC. This translates into CSVRFQRATNEQYF.

This clonotype came up a few times. A junction end diverges from the germline sequence, so it may reflect a read error. The chain uses TRBV6-2 or TRBV6-3 and TRBJ2-7; possible D gene TRBD2, 5 bases. The J call is in doubt because the DNA end fits TRBJ2-1 better. Germline V gene lookup returns CDR1 MNHEY and CDR2 SVGEGT. The CDR3 consists of 14 residues. CDR3 bases: TGTGCCAGCAGTGATTGGACTCTGGGGAATGGGCAGTTCTTC. Translating it yields CASSDWTLGNGQFF.

The chain employs TRBV10-2 and TRBJ1-1; 8 positions match TRBD1. V lost 0 bases, J lost 7 bases, and 10 bases stayed unmatched. The CDR3 spans 16 residues. From germline, CDR1 is WSHSY and CDR2 SAAADI. For the CDR3, the DNA is TGCGCCAGCAGTGAGTCTACAGGGGGGGCCCGATTTGAAGCTTTCTTT. Protein sequence: CASSESTGGARFEAFF.

The gene calls are TRBV7-9 and TRBJ2-1; 7 positions agree with TRBD1. The DNA end favors TRBJ2-5, so the J call may be wrong. The CDR3 contains 14 residues. Germline V gene sequence: CDR1 SEHNR, CDR2 FQNEAQ (reference sequence). CDR3 nucleotide sequence: TGTGCCAGCAGCTTCTCGAGGGGGCGGGAGACCCAGTACTTC. It codes for CASSFSRGRETQYF.

This clonotype appeared a few times. This sequence joins TRBV29-1 and TRBJ2-1; 8 nucleotides line up with TRBD2. The V segment lost 1 base and the J segment 5 bases; nucleotides outside the gene matches: 10. Germline-derived CDR1 and CDR2 are SQVTM and ANQGSEA. This CDR3 spans 16 amino acids. The CDR3 spells CSVEVFGTSPDNEQFF. The CDR3, as DNA: TGCAGCGTTGAAGTCTTCGGGACTAGTCCGGACAATGAGCAGTTCTTC.

The table lists this clonotype with a few counts. This sequence joins TRBV9 and TRBJ2-3; 8 bases map to TRBD2. Germline lookup yields CDR1 SGDLS and CDR2 YYNGEE. Trimming at V came to 3 bases and at J to 0 bases, leaving 12 bases not matched to a gene. The CDR3 extends over 18 amino acids. The CDR3 reads CASSDPTSAHLSTDTQYF. In nucleotides, the CDR3 is TGTGCCAGCAGCGATCCGACTAGCGCCCACCTGAGCACAGATACGCAGTATTTT.

CDR3 nucleotides: TGTGCCAGCTCGCTTCAGGTTAATCCTGAAGCTTTCTTT. Its protein is CASSLQVNPEAFF. The chain carries TRBV12-3 or TRBV12-4 and TRBJ1-1, with no clear D. Deletions cut 8 bases from V and 6 bases from J, with 16 bases between. The CDR3 is made up of 13 amino acids.

This clonotype has just one count. V is TRBV14 and J is TRBJ2-5; weak D call: TRBD1 (5 bases). The DNA end is a closer match to TRBJ2-1, so the J assignment may be wrong. CDR3 size: 17 residues. Germline lookup yields CDR1 SGHDN and CDR2 FVKESK. CDR3 sequence (DNA): TGTGCCAGCAGCCAAGAATGGCCAGGGTGGCGGCCCAATGAGCAGTTCTTC. Translated: CASSQEWPGWRPNEQFF.

V is TRBV6-5 and J is TRBJ2-5; 7 bases agree with TRBD2. Germline V gene data show CDR1 as MNHEY and CDR2 as SVGAGI. The J segment lost 4 bases and the V segment lost 2 bases, leaving 4 bases of the junction unmatched. The CDR3 length is 14 residues. The chain's CDR3 is CASSYGGSGETQYF. The CDR3, as DNA: TGTGCCAGCAGTTACGGCGGGAGCGGAGAGACCCAGTACTTC.

This clonotype was detected only a few times. The chain employs TRBV10-3 and TRBJ1-2, with 7 bases aligning to TRBD1. The CDR3 runs to 12 residues. V trimming: 7 bases; J trimming: 6 bases; junction bases outside the gene matches: 5. Germline V lookup: CDR1 ENHRY, CDR2 SYGVKD. This CDR3 reads CAIKTGSDGYTF. The CDR3 nucleotides are TGTGCCATCAAGACAGGGTCGGATGGCTACACCTTC.

CDR3 residues: CASSQRGRGNTEAFF. Written as DNA, the CDR3 is TGTGCCAGCAGCCAAAGGGGTCGGGGGAACACTGAAGCTTTCTTT. The rearrangement joins TRBV3-1 to TRBJ1-1; TRBD1 is a possible D gene (5 bases). Trimming shortened V by 2 bases and J by 1 base, and 11 bases separated the two germline ends. Looked up from germline, CDR1 is LGHDT and CDR2 is YNNKEL (reference sequence). The CDR3 runs to 15 residues.

This clonotype appeared a few times. This chain uses TRBV14 with TRBJ2-7; D remains ambiguous. CDR3 length: 15 residues. Germline loops: CDR1 SGHDN, CDR2 FVKESK. V lost 1 base to trimming and J lost 0 bases, with 10 bases between them. Here the CDR3 DNA reads TGTGCCAGCAGCCAAGTCGATGCCAGCTCCTACGAGCAGTACTTC. It is translated as CASSQVDASSYEQYF.

There are a few counts of this clonotype. An end of the junction does not agree with germline; a read error may underlie this. The chain employs TRBV29-1 and TRBJ2-7, with D unclear. Germline values: CDR1 SQVTM, CDR2 ANQGSEA. CDR3 length equals 11 residues. The CDR3 nucleotides read TGCAGCGCTGAAGAGAACACTGAAGCTTTCTTC. It yields the protein CSAEENTEAFF.

V and J are TRBV3-1 and TRBJ2-5; D may be TRBD2 (5 bases). The V gene lost 1 base and the J gene lost 5 bases, with 14 bases spanning the gap. This CDR3 contains 15 residues. CDR1 and CDR2 from the germline V gene are LGHDT and YNNKEL (reference sequence). The CDR3 sequence: CASSQANYGVETQYF. CDR3 coding DNA: TGTGCCAGCAGCCAAGCTAACTACGGGGTGGAGACCCAGTACTTC.

V gene TRBV6-6 combines with J gene TRBJ2-2, with a possible D match to TRBD1 (5 bases). Germline V gene lookup returns CDR1 MNHNY and CDR2 SVGAGI (reference sequence). The CDR3 contains 14 residues. V lost 7 bases to trimming and J lost 2 bases, with 11 bases between them. The CDR3 protein is CASNAQGNTGELFF. CDR3 nucleotides: TGTGCCAGCAATGCCCAGGGAAACACCGGGGAGCTGTTTTTT.

This clonotype turned up a few times. The chain employs TRBV4-2 and TRBJ2-6, with a possible D match to TRBD1 (6 bases). V lost 3 bases and J 0 bases, leaving 12 bases between the germline ends. CDR1 is LGHNA and CDR2 is YNFKEQ in the germline V gene. CDR3 length: 17 amino acids. The CDR3 region is CASSQPGVSSGANVLTF. Written as DNA, the CDR3 is TGTGCCAGCAGCCAGCCAGGGGTAAGCTCTGGGGCCAACGTCCTGACTTTC.

This clonotype was recorded a few times. The chain uses TRBV12-3 or TRBV12-4 and TRBJ2-1; TRBD1 agrees at 7 bases. V lost 6 bases and J lost 6; bases outside the gene matches: 14. This CDR3 is built from 16 residues. The CDR3 sequence: CASRRVDVTGPNEQFF. CDR3 sequence (DNA): TGTGCCAGCAGGAGGGTTGATGTGACAGGGCCCAATGAGCAGTTCTTC.

This clonotype was detected only a few times. This sequence joins TRBV13 and TRBJ2-1; 7 nucleotides line up with TRBD2. This CDR3 has 15 amino acids. Trimming took 0 bases from V and 4 from J; bases not matched to a gene: 3. CDR1 and CDR2 from the germline V gene are PRHDT and FYEKMQ (reference sequence). The CDR3 bases are TGTGCCAGCAGCTTAGGACTAGCGAAATACAATGAGCAGTTCTTC. This translates into CASSLGLAKYNEQFF.

The V call is TRBV7-9, the J call TRBJ1-2, with D unclear. The germline V and J ends were trimmed by 5 bases and 0 bases, with 13 bases remaining between them. Germline lookup yields CDR1 SEHNR and CDR2 FQNEAQ (reference sequence). The CDR3 consists of 15 residues. CDR3 DNA sequence: TGTGCCAGCAGCCCCTTGGAGGGAACTAACTATGGCTACACCTTC. Amino acid sequence: CASSPLEGTNYGYTF.

This clonotype was observed a handful of times. The CDR3 DNA reads TGTGCCAGCAGTGAAGCCGGGTGGGATACGCAGTATTTT. Its translation: CASSEAGWDTQYF. V usage is TRBV2 and J usage is TRBJ2-3; unclear D gene. The germline V gene encodes CDR1 SNHLY and CDR2 FYNNEI. CDR3 size: 13 residues. The V and J ends lost 0 bases and 6 bases respectively, with 7 bases between them.